The 19 T cell receptor beta chains reported below all come from one sample, sequenced in a study of OX40 agonist ivuxolimab in advanced cancers. Library method: the immunoSEQ multiplex PCR assay. This immuneACCESS table, as held by TCRdb, lists in-frame sequences with V and J called but not all clones. Of the missing ones, under half trace to an unresolved V gene in checked studies; the others have no known cause. The sample table holds about 64,000 clones, of which more than 80% were seen once. Approximately 2% of the sample lies in the top ten. The sample in question was CD4+ or CD8+ T cells sorted from blood, obtained in a trial of the OX40 agonist ivuxolimab. These receptors all come from an adult with an advanced solid tumor such as melanoma, head and neck, liver or kidney cancer.

This chain connects TRBV7-8 to TRBJ2-2; D not certain. Germline assignment: CDR1 SGHVS and CDR2 FQNEAQ. This CDR3 spans 14 amino acids. The V and J ends lost 1 base and 4 bases respectively, with 7 bases between them. The CDR3 spells CASSLGWFTGELFF. The CDR3 DNA reads as TGTGCCAGCAGCTTAGGGTGGTTCACCGGGGAGCTGTTTTTT.

The J gene is TRBJ2-5, the V gene TRBV11-3; D not certain. The CDR3 length is 12 residues. Per germline, CDR1 SGHNT and CDR2 YENEEA. Trimming cost V 5 bases and J 5 bases, with 9 bases left between them. The CDR3 here is CASSPSGETQYF. CDR3 DNA: TGTGCCAGCAGCCCTTCCGGGGAGACCCAGTACTTC.

The rearrangement uses TRBV18 and TRBJ2-5; 8 bases fit TRBD1. J was trimmed by 5 bases and V by 1 base; bases with no gene match: 6. Per the germline V gene, CDR1 is KGHSH and CDR2 is LQKENI. The CDR3 runs to 15 residues. The CDR3 loop reads CASSPRTGPAETQYF. The DNA of the CDR3 is TGTGCCAGCTCACCACGGACAGGGCCTGCCGAGACCCAGTACTTC.

The chain joins TRBV7-2 to TRBJ2-7; the match to TRBD2 covers 14 bases. The CDR3 spans 16 residues. Germline V gives CDR1 SGHTA, CDR2 FQGNSA. Trimming took 0 bases from V and 4 from J; bases not matched to a gene: 2. As DNA, the CDR3 is TGTGCCAGCAGCTTAGCGACTAGCGGGAGGGTGTACGAGCAGTACTTC. It encodes CASSLATSGRVYEQYF.

This chain links TRBV5-1 with TRBJ2-7; D not certain. CDR3 size: 13 residues. The V gene lost 0 bases and the J gene lost 2 bases, with 6 bases spanning the gap. CDR1 is SGHRS, CDR2 YFSETQ, per germline. The CDR3 DNA reads as TGCGCCAGCAGCTTGGACGTCACCTACGAGCAGTACTTC. Translation gives CASSLDVTYEQYF.

The CDR3 sequence: CASSDGSVLNEKLFF. The CDR3 DNA sequence: TGTGCCAGCAGTGATGGATCGGTCCTTAATGAAAAACTGTTTTTT. The V gene is TRBV2, the J gene TRBJ1-4; no firm D call. There are 15 residues in the CDR3. Germline CDR1 SNHLY, CDR2 FYNNEI. The V end lost 3 bases, the J end lost 4 bases, and 12 bases lay between the germline ends.

The chain links TRBV11-2 to TRBJ2-5; maybe TRBD2 (5 bases). The CDR3 is made up of 14 amino acids. Trimming stripped 5 bases from V and 5 bases from J, with 15 bases between. The germline gives CDR1 SGHAT, CDR2 FQNNGV. This chain's CDR3 is CASSPPAGRETQYF. The CDR3 region has the DNA TGTGCCAGCAGCCCCCCGGCGGGTCGGGAGACCCAGTACTTC.

This sequence joins TRBV6-5 and TRBJ1-2; D uncertain. With 6 bases removed from V and 3 bases from J, the gap between germline ends came to 11 bases. The CDR3 consists of 13 residues. Germline assignment: CDR1 MNHEY and CDR2 SVGAGI. CDR3 in DNA: TGTGCCAGCAGGATAGGACGGGACTATGGCTACACCTTC. Translating it yields CASRIGRDYGYTF.

J is TRBJ1-3 and V is TRBV5-1; D may be TRBD1 (6 bases). The germline CDR1 and CDR2 sequences are SGHRS and YFSETQ. Trimming stripped 3 bases from V and 4 bases from J, with 14 bases between. This CDR3 contains 15 residues. The CDR3 sequence: CASSWESGAGNTIYF. The CDR3 DNA sequence: TGCGCCAGCAGCTGGGAGTCGGGGGCAGGAAACACCATATATTTT.

The chain uses TRBV27 and TRBJ2-7; maybe TRBD1 (6 bases). V lost 2 bases and J lost 2, with 7 bases in between. Germline loops: CDR1 MNHEY, CDR2 SMNVEV (reference sequence). This CDR3 region has 13 residues. In DNA, the CDR3 is TGTGCCAGCAGTTTAAACAGGGCCTACGAGCAGTACTTC. Residues: CASSLNRAYEQYF.

This clone was observed a single time. The chain joins TRBV20-1 to TRBJ2-1; tentative D call: TRBD1 (5 bases). Trimming took 5 bases from V and 7 from J, leaving 9 bases between them. This CDR3 comprises 11 residues. Germline assignment: CDR1 DFQATT and CDR2 SNEGSKA (reference sequence). The CDR3 nucleotides read TGCAGTGCTTATCAGGGAAATGAGCAGTTCTTC. As protein: CSAYQGNEQFF.

The V call is TRBV30, the J call TRBJ2-7, with TRBD1 identical over 7 bases. This CDR3 comprises 13 residues. Germline CDR1 reads GTSNPN; CDR2 reads SVGIG (reference sequence). Trimming cost V 4 bases and J 2 bases; bases outside gene matches: 5. CDR3 loop: CAWNRDSTYEQYF. DNA for the CDR3: TGTGCCTGGAACCGGGACAGCACCTACGAGCAGTACTTC.

The genes are TRBV18 and TRBJ1-4, with D unresolved. Per germline, CDR1 KGHSH and CDR2 LQKENI. This CDR3 has 16 residues. With 4 bases removed from V and 3 bases from J, the gap between germline ends came to 15 bases. In nucleotides, the CDR3 is TGTGCCAGCTCACTCCGGTCGTGGGATTCTAATGAAAAACTGTTTTTT. Its translation: CASSLRSWDSNEKLFF.

The chain carries TRBV5-4 and TRBJ2-7; 7 bases align to TRBD1. After removal of 0 bases from V and 2 bases from J, the junction contained 5 bases not matched to a gene. The CDR3 is 15 amino acids. The germline V gene has CDR1 SGHNT and CDR2 YYREEE (reference sequence). CDR3 nucleotides: TGTGCCAGCAGCTTGGGACAGGGTAACCCCTACGAGCAGTACTTC. Its translation: CASSLGQGNPYEQYF.

The chain combines TRBV6-1 with TRBJ2-1, with a tentative D call TRBD2 (5 bases). Germline V gives CDR1 MNHNS, CDR2 SASEGT. V gave up 5 bases and J gave up 2 bases, with 7 bases separating them. CDR3 length: 13 amino acids. The CDR3 spells CASSPGAYNEQFF. In DNA form, the CDR3 reads TGTGCCAGCAGTCCCGGGGCCTACAATGAGCAGTTCTTC.

The chain recombines TRBV7-3 with TRBJ2-3, with TRBD2 identical over 14 bases. V shed 5 bases and J 5 bases; nucleotides not matched to a gene: 3. Germline V CDR1 and CDR2: SGHTA, FQGTGA. The CDR3 contains 15 residues. The chain's CDR3 is CASSLTSGGEDTQYF. CDR3 DNA sequence: TGTGCCAGCAGCCTGACTAGCGGGGGGGAAGATACGCAGTATTTT.

This chain connects TRBV14 to TRBJ2-1; possible D gene TRBD1, 5 bases. CDR1 is SGHDN and CDR2 is FVKESK in the germline V gene. V was cut by 6 bases and J by 12 bases, with 15 bases left in between. This CDR3 region has 12 residues. The CDR3 here is CASSSTRVVQFF. The CDR3 DNA is TGTGCCAGCAGTTCAACCAGGGTAGTGCAGTTCTTC.

The chain is built from TRBV11-2 and TRBJ2-7; 9 bases are a match to TRBD2. This CDR3 region has 15 residues. The V and J ends lost 5 bases and 7 bases, in that order; junction bases with no gene match: 12. Germline-derived CDR1 and CDR2 are SGHAT and FQNNGV. DNA for the CDR3: TGTGCCAGCAGCCGAATAATAGCGGGAGTAGGAGAGCAGTACTTC. Translation gives CASSRIIAGVGEQYF.

CDR3 in amino acids: CASSLGTSGRTDTQYF. CDR3 nucleotide sequence: TGCGCCAGCAGCCTGGGGACTAGCGGGAGAACAGATACGCAGTATTTT. J is TRBJ2-3 and V is TRBV5-1, with 14 positions matching TRBD2. Trimming took 4 bases from V and 3 from J; bases not matched to a gene: 4. The CDR3 totals 16 residues. From germline, CDR1 is SGHRS and CDR2 YFSETQ.